These 23 T cell receptor beta chains were all obtained from the same sample, sequenced in a study of blood T cell repertoires in COVID-19. Here immunoSEQ multiplex PCR was the method, and the copy in TCRdb shows in-frame clones only, minus some. The sample lists fewer than 400,000 clones, 89% occurring once. What was sequenced was PBMCs or T cells enriched from blood (not recorded which). All receptors come from a man aged 60 to 75 who had recovered from COVID-19.

The rearrangement uses TRBV28 and TRBJ1-4, with a tentative D call TRBD1 (5 bases). The germline gives CDR1 MDHEN, CDR2 SYDVKM. V lost 7 bases and J 5 bases, leaving 17 bases between the germline ends. The CDR3 is 15 amino acids. CDR3 sequence reads: CASIGYWGPNEKLFF. Written as DNA, the CDR3 is TGTGCCAGCATCGGATACTGGGGCCCCAATGAAAAACTGTTTTTT.

In this sample, this clone turned up once. The V call is TRBV19, the J call TRBJ1-5; a weak D match, TRBD1 (6 bases). The V end was cut by 6 bases, the J end by 1 base, with 10 bases between. The germline V gene has CDR1 LNHDA and CDR2 SQIVND (reference sequence). This CDR3 contains 14 residues. The CDR3 DNA reads as TGTGCCAGTAGAATCAGGGGAAGCAATCAGCCCCAGCATTTT. It yields the protein CASRIRGSNQPQHF.

The chain uses TRBV20-1 and TRBJ2-7, with D maybe TRBD1 (6 bases). The CDR3 totals 11 residues. The V and J ends lost 2 bases and 6 bases respectively, with 8 bases between them. In germline, CDR1 is DFQATT, CDR2 SNEGSKA (reference sequence). The CDR3 sequence is CSARQGSEQYF. The CDR3 bases are TGCAGTGCTAGACAGGGGTCCGAGCAGTACTTC.

The chain combines TRBV6-5 with TRBJ1-2; tentatively, D is TRBD1 (5 bases). From germline, CDR1 is MNHEY and CDR2 SVGAGI. V gave up 0 bases and J gave up 8 bases, with 13 bases separating them. This CDR3 has 14 residues. CDR3 protein: CASSYSGQGGGYTF. The CDR3 DNA follows: TGTGCCAGCAGTTACTCAGGCCAGGGAGGCGGCTACACCTTC.

V and J are TRBV29-1 and TRBJ2-4, with no clear D. Looked up from germline, CDR1 is SQVTM and CDR2 is ANQGSEA. Trimming shortened V by 5 bases and J by 1 base, and 12 bases separated the two germline ends. This CDR3 region has 14 residues. For the CDR3, the DNA is TGCAGCGTTTCTCAAACCAGGGCCAAAAACATTCAGTACTTC. Translated, it gives CSVSQTRAKNIQYF.

CDR3 sequence: CASGLQGWEPQHF. CDR3 nucleotide sequence: TGTGCCAGCGGATTACAGGGATGGGAGCCCCAGCATTTT. This rearrangement joins TRBV28 to TRBJ1-5, with D possibly matching TRBD1 (6 bases). The CDR3 extends over 13 amino acids. Trimming took off 8 bases at V and 8 bases at J, with 16 bases between the two ends. Germline CDR1 MDHEN, CDR2 SYDVKM.

The rearrangement links TRBV7-9 to TRBJ2-1; 7 bases are shared with TRBD1. CDR3 length: 17 amino acids. Germline V CDR1 and CDR2: SEHNR, FQNEAQ (reference sequence). V was pared by 5 bases and J by 0 bases, with 10 bases of the junction left unmatched. DNA for the CDR3: TGTGCCAGCAGCCCTAGGGGACAGTTGAGCTCCTACAATGAGCAGTTCTTC. Translating it yields CASSPRGQLSSYNEQFF. The full variable domain, with the rest looked up from reference TRBV7-9 and TRBJ2-1, is DTGVSQNPRHKITKRGQNVTFRCDPISEHNRLYWYRQTLGQGPEFLTYFQNEAQLEKSRLLSDRFSAERPKGSFSTLEIQRTEQGDSAMYLCASSPRGQLSSYNEQFFGPGTRLTVL.

This clone was counted between two and nine times. J is TRBJ1-1 and V is TRBV29-1; no reliable D call. This CDR3 comprises 13 residues. Germline V CDR1 and CDR2: SQVTM, ANQGSEA. Trimming removed 3 bases at V and 0 bases at J, with 8 bases between. The CDR3 here is CSVDRGMNTEAFF. CDR3 in DNA: TGCAGCGTTGATCGAGGGATGAACACTGAAGCTTTCTTT.

This chain connects TRBV28 to TRBJ1-2; 11 bases align to TRBD1. J was trimmed by 7 bases and V by 2 bases; bases with no gene match: 6. The CDR3 totals 15 residues. Germline V gives CDR1 MDHEN, CDR2 SYDVKM. CDR3 region: CASSLAGTGGIGYTF. CDR3 bases: TGTGCCAGCAGTTTAGCCGGGACAGGGGGAATTGGCTACACCTTC.

The chain couples TRBV28 to TRBJ1-2; TRBD1 agrees at 7 bases. Germline V CDR1 and CDR2: MDHEN, SYDVKM. Trimming took 4 bases from V and 6 from J; bases not matched to a gene: 11. The CDR3 contains 15 residues. CDR3 DNA: TGTGCCAGCAGTTGGAACAGGGGCGAATATGATGGCTACACCTTC. Translating it yields CASSWNRGEYDGYTF.

The chain uses TRBV5-1 and TRBJ1-3, with D maybe TRBD1 (5 bases). The germline V gene has CDR1 SGHRS and CDR2 YFSETQ. Trimming removed 5 bases at V and 9 bases at J, with 12 bases between. The CDR3 is 12 residues long. CDR3 DNA sequence: TGCGCCAGCAGAGATGACAGTCTCACCATATATTTT. Protein: CASRDDSLTIYF.

The CDR3, as DNA: TGCGCCAGCACGAGGACTAGCGGGCAAGAGACCCAGTACTTC. Protein sequence: CASTRTSGQETQYF. This chain uses TRBV5-1 with TRBJ2-5; TRBD2 agrees at 11 bases. Trimming cost V 6 bases and J 2 bases; bases outside gene matches: 3. The CDR3 runs to 14 residues. Germline lookup yields CDR1 SGHRS and CDR2 YFSETQ.

This chain uses TRBV24-1 with TRBJ2-4, with 14 bases aligning to TRBD2. This CDR3 has 16 residues. V was clipped by 3 bases and J by 11 bases; unmatched bases: 8. CDR1 and CDR2 (germline): KGHDR, SFDVKD. Here the CDR3 DNA reads TGTGCCACCAGTGATCCCGGGACTAGCGGGAGAAGTCTTCAGTACTTC. Protein product: CATSDPGTSGRSLQYF.

The chain uses TRBV6-5 and TRBJ1-5; tentatively, D is TRBD1 (6 bases). Per germline, CDR1 MNHEY and CDR2 SVGAGI. The CDR3 length is 12 residues. V was clipped by 7 bases and J by 7 bases, with 11 bases between them. CDR3 in DNA: TGTGCCAGCACCTACAGGGAACAGCCCCAGCATTTT. It is translated as CASTYREQPQHF.

The rearrangement joins TRBV24-1 to TRBJ1-5, with D perhaps TRBD1 (5 bases). The CDR3 length is 13 residues. The germline V gene has CDR1 KGHDR and CDR2 SFDVKD. The V end lost 8 bases, the J end lost 7 bases, and 14 bases lay between the germline ends. CDR3 bases: TGTGCCACCACCCCGGGGCGGGGACAGCCCCAGCATTTT. Protein: CATTPGRGQPQHF.

J is TRBJ1-4 and V is TRBV2; 8 positions match TRBD1. The CDR3 spans 13 residues. After removal of 7 bases from V and 5 bases from J, the junction contained 3 bases not matched to a gene. Germline-derived CDR1 and CDR2 are SNHLY and FYNNEI. This CDR3 is CASKNRGNEKLFF. The DNA for the CDR3 is TGTGCCAGCAAAAACAGGGGGAATGAAAAACTGTTTTTT.

This chain connects TRBV2 to TRBJ1-1; no clear D gene. Germline lookup yields CDR1 SNHLY and CDR2 FYNNEI. Trimming cost V 1 base and J 6 bases, with 12 bases left between them. This CDR3 has 14 residues. The CDR3 nucleotides are TGTGCCAGCAGTGAAGTGGGCCCCAGTTCTGAAGCTTTCTTT. Translating gives CASSEVGPSSEAFF.

The V and J genes are TRBV27 and TRBJ2-1; D may be TRBD1 (6 bases). The V and J ends lost 6 bases and 7 bases respectively, with 22 bases between them. This CDR3 spans 16 amino acids. The germline CDR1 and CDR2 sequences are MNHEY and SMNVEV (reference sequence). In DNA, the CDR3 is TGTGCCAGCAGAACTGTAGCAATTATAGGGGGTAATGAGCAGTTCTTC. Its protein product is CASRTVAIIGGNEQFF.

The CDR3: CASRYGLSTDTQYF. In DNA, the CDR3 is TGTGCCAGCAGGTATGGACTCAGCACAGATACGCAGTATTTT. V is TRBV6-5 and J is TRBJ2-3; a possible D gene is TRBD2 (5 bases). The germline gives CDR1 MNHEY, CDR2 SVGAGI. Trimming shortened V by 6 bases and J by 0 bases, and 10 bases separated the two germline ends. The CDR3 consists of 14 residues.

In its sample, this clone was seen once. The chain joins TRBV19 to TRBJ2-5; TRBD1 matches at 11 bases. This CDR3 is 15 amino acids long. The ends lost 3 bases at V and 5 bases at J; junction bases unmatched: 5. Per germline, CDR1 LNHDA and CDR2 SQIVND (reference sequence). The CDR3 region has the DNA TGTGCCAGTAGTATCTCGGACAGGGGGCAGGAGACCCAGTACTTC. Its protein product is CASSISDRGQETQYF.

The CDR3: CSVAAVTTDTQYF. CDR3 nucleotides: TGCAGCGTTGCCGCGGTAACCACAGATACGCAGTATTTT. The chain couples TRBV29-1 to TRBJ2-3; D remains unclear. Germline lookup yields CDR1 SQVTM and CDR2 ANQGSEA. The CDR3 is 13 amino acids. Trimming removed 4 bases at V and 2 bases at J, with 10 bases between.

The chain recombines TRBV14 with TRBJ1-3; D is undetermined. The CDR3 totals 16 residues. Germline CDR1 SGHDN, CDR2 FVKESK. V was pared by 0 bases and J by 0 bases, with 9 bases between. CDR3 region: CASSQDVASSGNTIYF. DNA of the CDR3: TGTGCCAGCAGCCAAGACGTGGCCTCCTCTGGAAACACCATATATTTT.

The chain combines TRBV3-1 (or the pseudogene TRBV3-2) with TRBJ2-1; D is unclear. The CDR3 extends over 14 amino acids. Germline V gives CDR1 LGHDT, CDR2 YNNKEL (reference sequence). The V and J ends lost 0 bases and 5 bases respectively, with 8 bases between them. Here the CDR3 DNA reads TGTGCCAGCAGCCAAGAAATCGGTGACAATGAGCAGTTCTTC. Translation gives CASSQEIGDNEQFF.